These T cell receptor beta chains were read from a single sample in a study of shared clonotypes between healthy human individuals. Assay: immunoSEQ multiplex PCR; the TCRdb copy retains only in-frame clones and omits some. The sample holds about 470,000 clones; 75% to 85% are singletons and the top ten take roughly an eighth. What was sequenced was PBMCs. The origin of the receptors is a woman in her thirties or forties in good health. Some clones in this sample may be carry-over from other donors' samples. The CDR3 runs from the conserved cysteine through the conserved F or W. Expanded clones are given a class, and other clones once, few, many or no size at all.

v_gene,abundance,j_gene,CDR3aa
TRBV19,NA,TRBJ1-2,CASIRRHTIWRTGRENYGYTF
TRBV19,NA,TRBJ1-3,CASSIGRNSGNTIYF
TRBV5-4,NA,TRBJ1-1,CASSQGQGILNTEAFF
TRBV6-1,NA,TRBJ2-7,CASSLDRSSYEQYF
TRBV7-2,NA,TRBJ2-1,CASSLGLAEQFF
TRBV28,NA,TRBJ1-2,CASRSAGTAPYGYTF
TRBV19,NA,TRBJ1-5,CASSMNGRRNQPQHF
TRBV7-6,NA,TRBJ2-2,CASSARDRGQVLYTGELFF
TRBV19,NA,TRBJ1-5,CASSIDLGANPQPQHF
TRBV30,many,TRBJ1-2,CAWSAGQGAPIYGYTF
TRBV30,NA,TRBJ1-2,CAWGRHGYTF
TRBV7-3,NA,TRBJ2-3,CASSRILRDTQYF
TRBV7-9,once,TRBJ1-4,CASSLDTANEKLFF
TRBV19,NA,TRBJ2-1,CASSKAETGNEQFF
TRBV19,NA,TRBJ1-4,CASSPGTGGGVTEKLFF
TRBV27,NA,TRBJ1-1,CASSFGGGLNTEAFF
TRBV7-9,once,TRBJ2-1,CASSPLGTYNEQFF
TRBV9,NA,TRBJ2-2,CASSRNTGELFF
TRBV7-3,NA,TRBJ1-2,CASSPGDRAGYGYTF
TRBV11-2,NA,TRBJ1-1,CASSPFDLNTEAFF
TRBV4-1,NA,TRBJ1-1,CASSQFPGFTEAFF
TRBV5-6,NA,TRBJ2-7,CASSAKGLAGMITYEQYF
TRBV28,many,TRBJ1-1,CASSSGQGARTEAFF
TRBV28,few,TRBJ1-1,CASSFFGDTEAFF
TRBV11-3,few,TRBJ2-5,CASSLQGLEEETQYF
TRBV19,NA,TRBJ2-3,CASRTTWRADTQYF
TRBV5-1,NA,TRBJ2-1,CASSLGSGSGNEQFF
TRBV30,many,NA,CASPGPSIYEQYF